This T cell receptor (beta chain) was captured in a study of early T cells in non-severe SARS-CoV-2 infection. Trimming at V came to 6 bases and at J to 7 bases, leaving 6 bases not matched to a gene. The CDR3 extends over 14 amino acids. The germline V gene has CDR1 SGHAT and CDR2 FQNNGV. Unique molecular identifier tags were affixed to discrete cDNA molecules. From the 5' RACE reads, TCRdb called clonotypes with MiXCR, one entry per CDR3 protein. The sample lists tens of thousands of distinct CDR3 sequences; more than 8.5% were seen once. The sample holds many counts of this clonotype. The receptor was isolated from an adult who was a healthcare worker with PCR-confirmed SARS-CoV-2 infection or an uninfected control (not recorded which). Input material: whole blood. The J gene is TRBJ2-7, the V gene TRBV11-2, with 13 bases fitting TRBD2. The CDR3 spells CASRRGLAGDEQYF. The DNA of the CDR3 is TGTGCCAGCAGACGCGGACTAGCGGGAGATGAGCAGTACTTC.